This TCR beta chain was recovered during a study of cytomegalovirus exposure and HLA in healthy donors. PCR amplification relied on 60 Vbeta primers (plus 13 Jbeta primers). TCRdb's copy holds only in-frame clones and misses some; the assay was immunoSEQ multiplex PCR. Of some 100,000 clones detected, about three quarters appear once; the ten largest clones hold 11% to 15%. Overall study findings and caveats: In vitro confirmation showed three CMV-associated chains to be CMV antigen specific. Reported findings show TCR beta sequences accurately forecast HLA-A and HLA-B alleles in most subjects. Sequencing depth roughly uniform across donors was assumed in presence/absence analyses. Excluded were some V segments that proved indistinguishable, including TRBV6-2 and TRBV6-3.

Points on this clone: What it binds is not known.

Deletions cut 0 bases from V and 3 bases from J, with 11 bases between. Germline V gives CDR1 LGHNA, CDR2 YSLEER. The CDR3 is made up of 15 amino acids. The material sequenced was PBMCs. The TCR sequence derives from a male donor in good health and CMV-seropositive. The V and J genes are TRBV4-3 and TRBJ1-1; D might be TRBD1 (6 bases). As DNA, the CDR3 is TGCGCCAGCAGCCAAGAGCCAGGGGACCACACTGAAGCTTTCTTT. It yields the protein CASSQEPGDHTEAFF.